The 17 T cell receptor beta chains below were found in one sample sequenced in a study of beta chain features in type 1 diabetes. All of the isolated RNA was reverse transcribed, so expressed TCRB transcripts were sequenced. TCRdb's table, derived via immunoSEQ multiplex PCR, lists solely in-frame clones and lacks some. The sample has about 360,000 clones; roughly 13% are singletons. The sequenced material came from naive CD4+ T cells from blood. The receptor set was obtained from a man aged 18 to 30 in good health.

The CDR3 sequence: CASSVAERETQYF. The CDR3 DNA sequence: TGTGCCAGCAGCGTGGCGGAGAGAGAGACCCAGTACTTC. The chain combines TRBV9 with TRBJ2-5; no clear D gene. The CDR3 sequence is 13 residues long. Germline CDR1 is SGDLS and CDR2 is YYNGEE. V was cut by 2 bases and J by 4 bases, with 9 bases left in between. Complete variable domain (other parts from reference TRBV9 and TRBJ2-5): DSGVTQTPKHLITATGQRVTLRCSPRSGDLSVYWYQQSLDQGLQFLIQYYNGEERAKGNILERFSAQQFPDLHSELNLSSLELGDSALYFCASSVAERETQYFGPGTRLLVL.

The chain couples TRBV4-3 to TRBJ1-2, with D possibly TRBD1 on 5 matching bases. Germline V gene lookup returns CDR1 LGHNA and CDR2 YSLEER. Trimming shortened V by 4 bases and J by 4 bases, and 10 bases separated the two germline ends. The CDR3 spans 13 residues. The CDR3 nucleotides read TGCGCCAGCAGCCCATCGGGGGTCTATGGCTACACCTTC. Protein: CASSPSGVYGYTF.

This chain uses TRBV27 with TRBJ1-1; D is possibly TRBD1 (5 bases). The CDR3 spans 14 residues. From germline, CDR1 is MNHEY and CDR2 SMNVEV (reference sequence). V shed 1 base and J shed 1 base, with 7 bases lying between them. As DNA, the CDR3 is TGTGCCAGCAGTTTATTCGGGGGGAACACTGAAGCTTTCTTT. The encoded protein is CASSLFGGNTEAFF.

In the case of this clone: The germline gene is not matched at one end of the junction; a read error may be the cause. The CDR3 sequence: CASSPRASRDRTF. The CDR3 DNA is TGTGCCAGCTCACCCCGGGCGAGCAGGGACAGGACTTTT. The genes are TRBV18 and TRBJ2-3, with 8 bases matching TRBD1. The CDR3 spans 13 residues. Per germline, CDR1 KGHSH and CDR2 LQKENI. Together with reference TRBV18 and TRBJ2-3, the CDR3 gives the full variable domain: NAGVMQNPRHLVRRRGQEARLRCSPMKGHSHVYWYRQLPEEGLKFMVYLQKENIIDESGMPKERFSAEFPKEGPSILRIQQVVRGDSAAYFCASSPRASRDRTFGPGTRLTVL.

A few counts support this clone. DNA of the CDR3: TGTGCCAGCAGCTCCGGAGTGGGCAGGGGGCTCTATGGCTACACCTTC. Amino acid sequence: CASSSGVGRGLYGYTF. The chain is built from TRBV6-6 and TRBJ1-2; TRBD1 agrees at 8 bases. This CDR3 is built from 16 residues. Per the germline V gene, CDR1 is MNHNY and CDR2 is SVGAGI (reference sequence). After removal of 6 bases from V and 4 bases from J, the junction contained 13 bases not matched to a gene.

A few counts support this clone. The rearrangement uses TRBV5-1 and TRBJ2-1, with D possibly TRBD2 on 5 matching bases. The V gene's germline CDR1 is SGHRS and CDR2 YFSETQ. The CDR3 sequence is 13 residues long. The V end lost 1 base, the J end lost 13 bases, and 15 bases lay between the germline ends. CDR3: CASSLTGNFGQFF. The DNA for the CDR3 is TGCGCCAGCAGCTTGACCGGGAACTTCGGACAGTTCTTC.

This clone showed up many times. The J gene is TRBJ1-2, the V gene TRBV30; perhaps TRBD1 as D (5 bases). Germline-derived CDR1 and CDR2 are GTSNPN and SVGIG (reference sequence). This CDR3 is 12 amino acids long. The V end was cut by 6 bases, the J end by 7 bases, with 15 bases between. Here the CDR3 reads CACPGHLSGYTF. CDR3 nucleotide sequence: TGTGCCTGCCCTGGACATCTCTCTGGCTACACCTTC.

This chain uses TRBV5-1 with TRBJ2-3; perhaps TRBD2 as D (6 bases). Germline V gene sequence: CDR1 SGHRS, CDR2 YFSETQ. The ends were cut back, 3 bases at V and 2 bases at J, with 25 bases in the middle. CDR3 length equals 19 residues. The CDR3 region has the DNA TGCGCCAGCAGCTCCCGCCACTCGGAGGGCAGACCTCTCACAGATACGCAGTATTTT. It is translated as CASSSRHSEGRPLTDTQYF.

Only a few counts were recorded for this clone. The chain joins TRBV30 to TRBJ2-3; 11 positions agree with TRBD1. CDR1 and CDR2 (germline): GTSNPN, SVGIG (reference sequence). Trimming removed 6 bases from V and 4 bases from J; junction bases left unmatched: 3. The CDR3 has 13 residues. The CDR3 sequence is CACSGQGADTQYF. The CDR3 DNA reads as TGTGCCTGCTCGGGACAGGGGGCAGATACGCAGTATTTT.

The chain combines TRBV28 with TRBJ2-1; 9 bases are a match to TRBD2. Germline assignment: CDR1 MDHEN and CDR2 SYDVKM. The trim removed 3 bases at V and 7 bases at J, leaving 4 bases unmatched. The CDR3 extends over 14 amino acids. CDR3 in DNA: TGTGCCAGCAGTTTCAGCGGGGGGCCTAATGAGCAGTTCTTC. This sequence encodes CASSFSGGPNEQFF.

This clone was counted between two and nine times. The rearrangement joins TRBV7-2 to TRBJ2-3; 9 bases map to TRBD2. The CDR3 extends over 16 amino acids. The junction had 6 bases not matched to a gene; V was cut back by 2 bases and J by 3 bases. Germline V gives CDR1 SGHTA, CDR2 FQGNSA. This CDR3 reads CASSLSGAGGTDTQYF. CDR3 sequence (DNA): TGTGCCAGCAGCTTATCGGGAGCGGGAGGAACAGATACGCAGTATTTT.

In this sample, this clone turned up a few times. The V call is TRBV5-1, the J call TRBJ2-4; 12 bases map to TRBD2. The CDR3 spans 17 residues. V shed 2 bases and J 0 bases; nucleotides not matched to a gene: 3. Germline V CDR1 and CDR2: SGHRS, YFSETQ. CDR3 in DNA: TGCGCCAGCAGCTTCGCTAGCGGGGGGGTAGCCAAAAACATTCAGTACTTC. It is translated as CASSFASGGVAKNIQYF.

The V call is TRBV30, the J call TRBJ1-4, with D possibly matching TRBD1 (5 bases). V lost 4 bases and J 8 bases, leaving 17 bases between the germline ends. The CDR3 runs 14 residues. In germline, CDR1 is GTSNPN, CDR2 SVGIG (reference sequence). CDR3 in DNA: TGTGCCTGGAAAGCCCCAGGGCTCCGGGAAAAACTGTTTTTT. Protein product: CAWKAPGLREKLFF.

This clone has just a few counts. Other DNA sequences in this sample translate to the same CDR3. V is TRBV28 and J is TRBJ2-7; a weak D match, TRBD2 (5 bases). In germline, CDR1 is MDHEN, CDR2 SYDVKM. The CDR3 contains 13 residues. Trimming shortened V by 4 bases and J by 2 bases, and 9 bases separated the two germline ends. The CDR3 spells CASSSPGTYEQYF. CDR3 in DNA: TGTGCCAGCAGTTCCCCCGGGACCTACGAGCAGTACTTC.

The chain couples TRBV27 to TRBJ2-1; TRBD1 might be the D (6 bases). Germline CDR1 MNHEY, CDR2 SMNVEV (reference sequence). This CDR3 has 19 residues. The V end lost 6 bases, the J end lost 0 bases, and 24 bases lay between the germline ends. The CDR3 DNA reads as TGTGCCAGCAGGGACCGGGACATAATCGCCCGGGACTCCTACAATGAGCAGTTCTTC. Its protein is CASRDRDIIARDSYNEQFF.

This clone was observed a handful of times. V gene TRBV28 combines with J gene TRBJ1-1; D possibly corresponds to TRBD1 (5 bases). Germline CDR1 reads MDHEN; CDR2 reads SYDVKM. V shed 6 bases and J shed 4 bases, with 18 bases lying between them. The CDR3 sequence is 15 residues long. The CDR3 DNA is TGTGCCAGCAGCGTTGGGGCCAGCCCGAGCACTGAAGCTTTCTTT. Encoded protein: CASSVGASPSTEAFF.

This clone came up a few times. The chain joins TRBV7-9 to TRBJ2-7; 8 nucleotides agree with TRBD2. The V gene end was trimmed by 0 bases and the J gene end by 2 bases; junction bases not matched to a gene: 9. Germline values: CDR1 SEHNR, CDR2 FQNEAQ (reference sequence). The CDR3 extends over 17 amino acids. The CDR3 DNA reads as TGTGCCAGCAGCTTAGCGCTACCGACTAGCGTTGCCTACGAGCAGTACTTC. It yields the protein CASSLALPTSVAYEQYF.